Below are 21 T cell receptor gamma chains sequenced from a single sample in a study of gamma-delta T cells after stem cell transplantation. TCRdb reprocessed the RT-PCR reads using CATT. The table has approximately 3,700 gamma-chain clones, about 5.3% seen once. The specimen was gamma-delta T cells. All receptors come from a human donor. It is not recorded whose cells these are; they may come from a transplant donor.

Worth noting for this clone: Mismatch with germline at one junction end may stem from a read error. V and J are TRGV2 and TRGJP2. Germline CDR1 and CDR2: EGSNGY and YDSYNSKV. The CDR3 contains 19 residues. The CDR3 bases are TGTGCCACCCGGGACGGGCTCCGAGGGAGATATAGTAGTGATTGGATCAAGACGTTT. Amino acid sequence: CATRDGLRGRYSSDWIKTF.

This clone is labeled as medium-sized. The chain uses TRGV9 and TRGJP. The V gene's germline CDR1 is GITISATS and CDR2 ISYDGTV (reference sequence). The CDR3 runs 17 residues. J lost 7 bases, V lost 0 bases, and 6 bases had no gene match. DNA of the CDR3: TGTGCCTTGTGGGAGGTGCAAATGGAGTTGGGCAAAAAAATCAAGGTATTT. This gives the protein CALWEVQMELGKKIKVF.

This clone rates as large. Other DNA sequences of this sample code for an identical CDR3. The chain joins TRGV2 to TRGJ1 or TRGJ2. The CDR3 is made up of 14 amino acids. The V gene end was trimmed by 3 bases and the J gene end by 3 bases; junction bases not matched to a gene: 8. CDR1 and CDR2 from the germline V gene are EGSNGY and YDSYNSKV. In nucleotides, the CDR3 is TGTGCCACCTGGGACTTTCCGCCTTATTATAAGAAACTCTTT. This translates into CATWDFPPYYKKLF.

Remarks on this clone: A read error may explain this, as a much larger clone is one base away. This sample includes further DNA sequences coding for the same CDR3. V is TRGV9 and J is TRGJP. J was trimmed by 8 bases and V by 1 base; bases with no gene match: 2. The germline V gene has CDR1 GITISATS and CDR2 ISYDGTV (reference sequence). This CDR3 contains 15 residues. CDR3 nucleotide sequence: TGTGCCTTGTGGGAGGTAAAGTTGGGCAAAAAAATCAAGGTATTT. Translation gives CALWEVKLGKKIKVF.

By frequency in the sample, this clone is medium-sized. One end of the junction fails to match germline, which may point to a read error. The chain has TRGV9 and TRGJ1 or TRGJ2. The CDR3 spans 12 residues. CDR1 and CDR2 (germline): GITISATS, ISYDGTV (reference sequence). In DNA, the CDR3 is TGTGCCTTGTGGGAGAATAATTATAAGAAACTCTTT. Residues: CALWENNYKKLF.

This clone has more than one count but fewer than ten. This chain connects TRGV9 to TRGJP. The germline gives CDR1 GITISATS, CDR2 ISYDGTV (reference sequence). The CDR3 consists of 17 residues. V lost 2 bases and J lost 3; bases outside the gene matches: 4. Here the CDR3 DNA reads TGTGCCTTGTGGGAGGCGAAGCAAGAGTTGGGCAAAAAAATCAAGGTATTT. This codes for CALWEAKQELGKKIKVF.

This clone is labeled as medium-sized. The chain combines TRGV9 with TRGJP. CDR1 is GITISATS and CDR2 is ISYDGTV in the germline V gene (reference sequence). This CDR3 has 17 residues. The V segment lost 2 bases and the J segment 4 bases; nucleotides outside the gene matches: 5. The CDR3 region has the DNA TGTGCCTTGTGGGAGGCCATCCAAGAGTTGGGCAAAAAAATCAAGGTATTT. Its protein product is CALWEAIQELGKKIKVF.

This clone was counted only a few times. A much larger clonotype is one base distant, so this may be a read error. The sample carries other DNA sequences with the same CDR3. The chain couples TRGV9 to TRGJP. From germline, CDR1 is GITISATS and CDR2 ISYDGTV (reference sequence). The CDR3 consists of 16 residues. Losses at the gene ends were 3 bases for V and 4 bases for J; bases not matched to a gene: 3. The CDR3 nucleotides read TGTGCCTTGTGGGAGATACAAGAGTTGGGCAAAAAAATCAAGGTATTT. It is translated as CALWEIQELGKKIKVF.

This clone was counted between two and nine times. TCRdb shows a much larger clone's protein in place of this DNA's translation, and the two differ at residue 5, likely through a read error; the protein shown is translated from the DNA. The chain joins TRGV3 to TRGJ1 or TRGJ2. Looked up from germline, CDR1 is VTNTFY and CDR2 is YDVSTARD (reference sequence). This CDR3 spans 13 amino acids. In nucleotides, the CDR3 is TGTGCCACCTGGGGCAGGCGAGATTATAAGAAACTCTTT. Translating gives CATWGRRDYKKLF.

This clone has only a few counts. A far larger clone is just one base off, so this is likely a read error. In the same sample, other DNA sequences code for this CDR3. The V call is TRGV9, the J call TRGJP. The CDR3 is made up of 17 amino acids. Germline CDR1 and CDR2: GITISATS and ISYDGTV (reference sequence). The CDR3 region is CALWEPPAELGKKIKVF. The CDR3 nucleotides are TGTGCCCTGTGGGAGCCCCCCGCGGAGTTGGGCAAAAAAATCAAGGTATTT.

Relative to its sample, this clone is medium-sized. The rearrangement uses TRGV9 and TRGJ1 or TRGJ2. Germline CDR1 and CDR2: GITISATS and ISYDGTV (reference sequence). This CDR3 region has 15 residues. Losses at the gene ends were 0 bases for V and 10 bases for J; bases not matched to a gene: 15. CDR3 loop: CALWEVSNLVGKKLF. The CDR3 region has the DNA TGTGCCTTGTGGGAGGTGTCAAATCTCGTCGGGAAGAAACTCTTT.

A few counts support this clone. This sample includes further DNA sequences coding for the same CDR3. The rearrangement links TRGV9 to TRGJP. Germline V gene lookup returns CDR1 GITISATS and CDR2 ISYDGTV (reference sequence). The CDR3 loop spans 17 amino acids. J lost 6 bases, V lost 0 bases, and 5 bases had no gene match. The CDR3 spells CALWEVQRELGKKIKVF. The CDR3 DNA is TGTGCCTTGTGGGAGGTGCAGAGAGAGTTGGGCAAAAAAATCAAGGTATTT.

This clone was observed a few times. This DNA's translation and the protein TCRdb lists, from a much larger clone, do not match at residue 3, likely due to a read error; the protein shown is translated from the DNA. The CDR3 reads CAIWDRRDYKKLF. The DNA of the CDR3 is TGTGCCATCTGGGACAGGCGAGATTATAAGAAACTCTTT. The rearrangement links TRGV3 to TRGJ1 or TRGJ2. There are 13 residues in the CDR3. Germline lookup yields CDR1 VTNTFY and CDR2 YDVSTARD (reference sequence).

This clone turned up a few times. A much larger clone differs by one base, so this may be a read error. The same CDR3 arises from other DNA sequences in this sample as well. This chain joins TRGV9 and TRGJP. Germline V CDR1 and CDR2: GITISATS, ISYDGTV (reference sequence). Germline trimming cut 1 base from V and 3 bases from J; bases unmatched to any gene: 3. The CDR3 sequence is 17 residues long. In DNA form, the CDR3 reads TGTGCCTTGTGGGAGGTCCAGCAAGAGTTGGGCAAAAAAATCAAGGTATTT. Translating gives CALWEVQQELGKKIKVF.

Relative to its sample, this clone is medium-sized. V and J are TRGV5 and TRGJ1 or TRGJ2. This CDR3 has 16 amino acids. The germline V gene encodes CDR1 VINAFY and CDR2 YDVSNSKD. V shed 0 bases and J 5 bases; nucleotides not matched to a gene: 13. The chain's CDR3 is CATWDRPVWLNYKKLF. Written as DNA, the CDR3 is TGTGCCACCTGGGACAGGCCGGTCTGGCTGAATTATAAGAAACTCTTT.

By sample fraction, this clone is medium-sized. For the CDR3, the DNA is TGTGCCTTGTGGGAGCCCATCCTCGAGGAGAAGTTGGGCAAAAAAATCAAGGTATTT. The encoded protein is CALWEPILEEKLGKKIKVF. The chain links TRGV9 to TRGJP. Germline trimming cut 3 bases from V and 8 bases from J; bases unmatched to any gene: 16. The CDR3 spans 19 residues. Germline CDR1 GITISATS, CDR2 ISYDGTV (reference sequence).

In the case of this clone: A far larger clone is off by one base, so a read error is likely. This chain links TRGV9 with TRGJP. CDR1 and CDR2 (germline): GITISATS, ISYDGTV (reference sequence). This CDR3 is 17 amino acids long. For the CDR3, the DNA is TGTGCCTTGCGGGAGCCCCCCGCGGAGTTGGGCAAAAAAATCAAGGTATTT. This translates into CALREPPAELGKKIKVF.

The CDR3 DNA reads as TGTGCCACGGGAGACACCTGGGCTAAGTTGAAACTCTTT. It codes for CATGDTWAKLKLF. The V gene is TRGV8, the J gene TRGJ1 or TRGJ2. The CDR3 has 13 amino acids. CDR1 and CDR2 (germline): VENAVY, YDSYNSRV. With V trimmed by 10 bases and J by 12 bases, 21 bases remained unmatched.

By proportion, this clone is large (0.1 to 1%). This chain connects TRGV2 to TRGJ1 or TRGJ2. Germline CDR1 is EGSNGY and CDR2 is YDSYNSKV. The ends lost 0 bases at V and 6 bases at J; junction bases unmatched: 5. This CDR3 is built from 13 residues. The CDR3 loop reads CATWDGLAYKKLF. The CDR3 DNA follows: TGTGCCACCTGGGACGGGCTGGCTTATAAGAAACTCTTT.

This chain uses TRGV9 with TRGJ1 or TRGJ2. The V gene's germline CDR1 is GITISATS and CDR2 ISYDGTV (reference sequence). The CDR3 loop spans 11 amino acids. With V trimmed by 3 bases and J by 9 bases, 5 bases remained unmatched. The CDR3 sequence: CALWEPFKKLF. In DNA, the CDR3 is TGTGCCTTGTGGGAGCCCTTTAAGAAACTCTTT.

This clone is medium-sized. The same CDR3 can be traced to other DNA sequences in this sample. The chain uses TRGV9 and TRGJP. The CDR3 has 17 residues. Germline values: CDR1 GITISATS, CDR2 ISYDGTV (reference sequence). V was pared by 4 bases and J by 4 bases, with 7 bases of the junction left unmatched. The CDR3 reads CALWEAPQELGKKIKVF. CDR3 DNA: TGTGCCTTGTGGGAAGCACCACAAGAGTTGGGCAAAAAAATCAAGGTATTT.